The following is a TCR beta chain sequence with its context. This sample stems from a study of blood T cell repertoires in COVID-19. The CDR3 runs to 12 residues. Germline V gene lookup returns CDR1 MNHEY and CDR2 SVGEGT. The V and J ends lost 6 bases and 5 bases respectively, with 10 bases between them. Generated by immunoSEQ multiplex PCR, the TCRdb table keeps only in-frame clones and is missing some. Among around 170,000 clones listed, 88% were seen once. This clonotype was obtained from a woman younger than 30 who had recovered from COVID-19. Sequencing was carried out using PBMCs or T cells enriched from blood (not recorded which). The V gene is TRBV6-2 or TRBV6-3, the J gene TRBJ1-1; D not resolved. CDR3 loop: CASSPWRTEAFF. The CDR3, as DNA: TGTGCCAGCAGCCCATGGCGGACTGAAGCTTTCTTT.